This entry lists 17 T cell receptor beta chains sequenced from one sample in a study of patients and donors after allogeneic stem cell transplantation. TCRdb re-analysed the RT-PCR reads in MiXCR, keeping a single row per CDR3 protein. Seen here are over 130,000 distinct CDR3 sequences, about a third observed once, and the top ten hold around 50%. The sequenced sample consisted of blood, either unsorted or a sorted T cell fraction (not recorded which). The source of these receptors is a human donor who was either an allogeneic HSCT recipient or a stem cell or donor lymphocyte infusion donor (not recorded which). It is not recorded whose cells these are; they may come from a transplant donor.

The genes are TRBV28 and TRBJ2-1; weak D call: TRBD1 (5 bases). Germline assignment: CDR1 MDHEN and CDR2 SYDVKM. CDR3 length equals 18 residues. The germline V and J ends were trimmed by 0 bases and 8 bases, with 23 bases remaining between them. The CDR3: CASSLCGLRQSVVDEQFF. The CDR3 DNA is TGTGCCAGCAGTTTATGCGGGCTGCGACAGTCTGTGGTGGATGAGCAGTTCTTC.

The rearrangement links TRBV14 to TRBJ2-7; D is ambiguous. Germline CDR1 and CDR2: SGHDN and FVKESK. The CDR3 is made up of 8 amino acids. CDR3 in amino acids: CASTAKHV. CDR3 DNA: TGTGCCAGCACCGCAAAGCACGTC.

This clonotype was seen a few times. The chain links TRBV28 to TRBJ1-4, with D possibly matching TRBD1 (6 bases). Germline lookup yields CDR1 MDHEN and CDR2 SYDVKM. V was clipped by 4 bases and J by 7 bases, with 22 bases between them. This CDR3 spans 17 amino acids. CDR3 nucleotides: TGTGCCAGCAGTTCACCCGTACTCGGGGTCAGGGGTGAAAAACTGTTTTTT. Translation gives CASSSPVLGVRGEKLFF. Full variable domain (rest looked up from reference TRBV28 and TRBJ1-4): DVKVTQSSRYLVKRTGEKVFLECVQDMDHENMFWYRQDPGLGLRLIYFSYDVKMKEKGDIPEGYSVSREKKERFSLILESASTNQTSMYLCASSSPVLGVRGEKLFFGSGTQLSVL.

This clonotype was observed a handful of times. The chain uses TRBV12-3 or TRBV12-4 and TRBJ1-1, with a weak D call TRBD1 (5 bases). The CDR3 is made up of 16 amino acids. V lost 6 bases to trimming and J lost 4 bases, with 21 bases between them. CDR3 sequence: CASRAHLTGRITEAFF. For the CDR3, the DNA is TGTGCCAGCAGAGCCCATTTGACGGGACGGATCACTGAAGCTTTCTTT.

This rearrangement joins TRBV30 to TRBJ1-4, with 7 bases lining up with TRBD1. The CDR3 runs 13 residues. Germline CDR1 is GTSNPN and CDR2 is SVGIG (reference sequence). Trimming removed 1 base from V and 8 bases from J; junction bases left unmatched: 4. In DNA form, the CDR3 reads TGTGCCTGGAGTGAGGGGGCCGGAGAAAAACTGTTTTTT. Protein sequence: CAWSEGAGEKLFF. The full variable domain, with the rest looked up from reference TRBV30 and TRBJ1-4, is SQTIHQWPATLVQPVGSPLSLECTVEGTSNPNLYWYRQAAGRGLQLLFYSVGIGQISSEVPQNLSASRPQDRQFILSSKKLLLSDSGFYLCAWSEGAGEKLFFGSGTQLSVL.

This chain connects TRBV12-3 or TRBV12-4 to TRBJ2-3, with TRBD2 matching 11 bases. The CDR3 consists of 14 residues. V was clipped by 6 bases and J by 9 bases; unmatched bases: 8. The CDR3 sequence is CASSALAGGLTQYF. DNA of the CDR3: TGTGCCAGCAGCGCCCTAGCGGGGGGATTGACGCAGTATTTT.

The CDR3 protein is CASSQQFRNEQFF. CDR3 DNA sequence: TGTGCCAGCAGCCAACAGTTTAGGAATGAGCAGTTCTTC. The chain has TRBV3-1 and TRBJ2-1, with no clear D. V was trimmed by 2 bases and J by 7 bases, leaving 9 bases between them. Germline CDR1 is LGHDT and CDR2 is YNNKEL (reference sequence). The CDR3 is 13 residues long.

The rearrangement links TRBV12-3 or TRBV12-4 to TRBJ1-5; TRBD1 is a possible D gene (5 bases). Trimming stripped 3 bases from V and 4 bases from J, with 10 bases between. There are 14 residues in the CDR3. In DNA form, the CDR3 reads TGTGCCAGCAGTTTCTCAGGGCTTAATCAGCCCCAGCATTTT. It is translated as CASSFSGLNQPQHF.

J is TRBJ2-3 and V is TRBV27; 7 bases fit TRBD1. Germline V gene sequence: CDR1 MNHEY, CDR2 SMNVEV (reference sequence). Trimming cost V 5 bases and J 4 bases; bases outside gene matches: 6. The CDR3 length is 14 residues. CDR3 coding DNA: TGTGCCAGCAGTACGCGACAGGGTCCAGATACGCAGTATTTT. Its protein product is CASSTRQGPDTQYF.

V and J are TRBV10-3 and TRBJ2-1; 8 bases are a match to TRBD2. J gave up 0 bases and V 10 bases, and 5 bases lay outside the gene matches. The length of the CDR3 is 14 residues. Germline V gene data show CDR1 as ENHRY and CDR2 as SYGVKD. The CDR3 sequence: CATSGTSSYNEQFF. The CDR3 DNA sequence: TGTGCCACGTCCGGGACTAGCTCCTACAATGAGCAGTTCTTC.

This clonotype has just one count. This chain joins TRBV25-1 and TRBJ2-5, with D uncertain. V was shortened by 7 bases and J by 10 bases, with 16 bases between the two germline ends. Germline V lookup: CDR1 MGHDK, CDR2 SYGVNS. There are 12 residues in the CDR3. As DNA, the CDR3 is TGTGCCAGCACCCAGGCGCCCGATGACCAGTACTTC. It translates to CASTQAPDDQYF.

This clonotype was seen more than once but under ten times. The rearrangement links TRBV9 to TRBJ1-1; the D gene is possibly TRBD1 (6 bases). Trimming shortened V by 4 bases and J by 11 bases, and 24 bases separated the two germline ends. CDR1 is SGDLS and CDR2 is YYNGEE in the germline V gene. The CDR3 consists of 15 residues. CDR3 nucleotide sequence: TGTGCCAGCAGCCAGGGGCAGGACGGAGGGATAGGGGCTTTCTTT. It codes for CASSQGQDGGIGAFF.

This clonotype was seen a few times. CDR3 sequence reads: CSVVAGGEGYTF. Written as DNA, the CDR3 is TGCAGCGTTGTCGCGGGGGGAGAAGGCTACACCTTC. The V gene is TRBV29-1, the J gene TRBJ1-2; possibly TRBD1 for D (5 bases). V lost 4 bases, J lost 8 bases, and 14 bases lay in between. Germline assignment: CDR1 SQVTM and CDR2 ANQGSEA. The CDR3 runs 12 residues.

This clonotype came up once. The J gene is TRBJ1-1, the V gene TRBV28, with D tentatively TRBD1 (5 bases). Germline loops: CDR1 MDHEN, CDR2 SYDVKM. CDR3 size: 12 residues. The V end lost 10 bases, the J end lost 1 base, and 10 bases lay between the germline ends. CDR3 region: CATATGNTEAFF. CDR3 bases: TGTGCCACCGCTACAGGGAACACTGAAGCTTTCTTT.

The chain is built from TRBV4-3 and TRBJ2-2, with D possibly being TRBD2 (6 bases). The V gene's germline CDR1 is LGHNA and CDR2 YSLEER. The CDR3 spans 15 residues. V lost 2 bases, J lost 5 bases, and 12 bases lay in between. CDR3 DNA sequence: TGCGCCAGCAGCCAACCCCGGGGGATGACCGGGGAGCTGTTTTTT. Amino acid sequence: CASSQPRGMTGELFF.

The chain is built from TRBV28 and TRBJ2-2; D is possibly TRBD2 (5 bases). The CDR3 has 14 amino acids. The V and J ends lost 3 bases and 3 bases respectively, with 8 bases between them. Per the germline V gene, CDR1 is MDHEN and CDR2 is SYDVKM. This chain's CDR3 is CASSLGAYTGELFF. CDR3 in DNA: TGTGCCAGCAGTTTGGGAGCGTACACCGGGGAGCTGTTTTTT.

The CDR3 nucleotides read TGTGCCAGCAGTTCGACAGGGAATGGTTCACCCCTCCACTTT. Translated: CASSSTGNGSPLHF. This rearrangement joins TRBV12-3 or TRBV12-4 to TRBJ1-6; 7 bases map to TRBD1. This CDR3 has 14 amino acids. J gave up 9 bases and V 4 bases, and 6 bases lay outside the gene matches.